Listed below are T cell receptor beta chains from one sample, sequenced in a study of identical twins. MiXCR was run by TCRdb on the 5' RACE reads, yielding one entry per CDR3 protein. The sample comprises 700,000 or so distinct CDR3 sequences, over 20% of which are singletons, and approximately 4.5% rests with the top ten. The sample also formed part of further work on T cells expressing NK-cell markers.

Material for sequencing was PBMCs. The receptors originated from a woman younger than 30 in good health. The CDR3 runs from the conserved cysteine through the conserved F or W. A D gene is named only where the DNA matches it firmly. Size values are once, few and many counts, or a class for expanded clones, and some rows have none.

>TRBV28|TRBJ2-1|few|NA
CASSTPHGRGFNNEQFF
TGTGCCAGCAGTACACCCCACGGCAGGGGATTTAACAATGAGCAGTTCTTC
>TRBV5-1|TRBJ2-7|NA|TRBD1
CASSLGTGLNYEQYF
TGCGCCAGCAGCTTAGGGACAGGCCTAAACTACGAGCAGTACTTC
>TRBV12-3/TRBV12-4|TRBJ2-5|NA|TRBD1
CASRDRAQETQYF
TGTGCCAGCAGAGACAGGGCCCAAGAGACCCAGTACTTC
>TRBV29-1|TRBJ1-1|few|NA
CSESTGITEAFF
TGCAGCGAATCTACAGGAATCACTGAAGCTTTCTTT
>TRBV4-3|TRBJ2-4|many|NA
CASSQEPGPIQYF
TGCGCCAGCAGCCAAGAGCCAGGTCCTATTCAGTACTTC
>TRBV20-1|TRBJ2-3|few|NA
CSARPHSDTQYF
TGCAGTGCTAGACCACATTCAGATACGCAGTATTTT
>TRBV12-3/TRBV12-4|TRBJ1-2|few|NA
CASSLVWAYGYTF
TGTGCCAGCAGCCTGGTTTGGGCCTATGGCTACACCTTC
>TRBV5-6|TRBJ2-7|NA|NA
CASSLFAGSSEQYF
TGTGCCAGCAGCTTATTTGCGGGATCGTCCGAGCAGTACTTC
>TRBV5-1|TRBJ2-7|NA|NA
CASSNQFGVSSYEQYF
TGCGCCAGCAGCAACCAGTTCGGGGTTAGCTCCTACGAGCAGTACTTC
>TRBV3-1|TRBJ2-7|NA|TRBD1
CASSRQGRYEQYF
TGTGCCAGCAGCCGACAGGGTCGCTACGAGCAGTACTTC
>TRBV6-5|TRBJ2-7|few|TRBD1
CASSSDRGLEQYF
TGTGCCAGCAGTTCGGACAGGGGGCTTGAGCAGTACTTC
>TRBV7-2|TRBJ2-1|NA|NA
CASTWGSGSSYNEQFF
TGTGCCAGCACCTGGGGAAGCGGTAGCTCCTACAATGAGCAGTTCTTC
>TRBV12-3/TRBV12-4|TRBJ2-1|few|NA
CASRVIIGEQFF
TGTGCCAGCAGGGTTATCATTGGGGAGCAGTTCTTC
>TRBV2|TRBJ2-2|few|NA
CASSVRGPPNTGELFF
TGTGCCAGCAGTGTTCGGGGCCCCCCGAACACCGGGGAGCTGTTTTTT
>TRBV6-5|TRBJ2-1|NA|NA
CASSYSSRAWEQFF
TGTGCCAGCAGTTACTCGAGTAGGGCTTGGGAGCAGTTCTTC
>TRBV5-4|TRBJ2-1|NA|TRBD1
CASSRQGESSEQFF
TGTGCCAGCAGCCGACAGGGGGAAAGTAGTGAGCAGTTCTTC